This T cell receptor (beta chain) was captured in a study of T-cell memory formation after mild COVID-19. This clonotype was observed a handful of times. The CDR3 sequence is 13 residues long. Germline V gene data show CDR1 as SGHTA and CDR2 as FQGNSA. V lost 5 bases and J 10 bases, leaving 12 bases between the germline ends. MiXCR, applied by TCRdb to the 5' RACE reads, yields one record per CDR3 protein. The table includes some 320,000 distinct CDR3 sequences, 15% to 20% detected once. This clonotype originated in a man in his late teens or twenties who had mild COVID-19 (a few samples of this study predate the infection). Cell type and time point are not known. Material: PBMCs or a T cell subset sorted from them (not recorded which). The chain combines TRBV7-2 with TRBJ1-6; D not certain. CDR3 in amino acids: CASSRDSMSPLHF. Written as DNA, the CDR3 is TGTGCCAGCAGCCGAGACTCTATGTCACCCCTCCACTTT.